This T cell receptor (beta chain) was observed in a study of lymphopenia after photon versus proton radiotherapy. Findings of the study overall: Under photons, naive T cells and diversity fell while effector/memory populations rose. After lymphocyte nadir, photon-treated repertoires showed oligoclonal expansion, especially CD8+ Temra. Only patients who died were analyzed for survival; proton advantage is unproven.

A word on this clone: Antigen unknown.

Here immunoSEQ multiplex PCR was the method, and the copy in TCRdb shows in-frame clones only, minus some. The sample has 20,000 to 25,000 clones; about 93% are singletons. This specimen consisted of peripheral blood, obtained from a patient treated with proton-based radiotherapy. The TCR was taken from a woman aged 70 to 79 with pancreatic cancer. Some clones in this sample may be carry-over from other donors' samples.

In DNA form, the CDR3 reads TGTGCCAGCTCACTTCAGGGCAGAGACTATGGCTACACCTTC. It codes for CASSLQGRDYGYTF. The V and J genes are TRBV18 and TRBJ1-2; a weak D match, TRBD1 (5 bases). V lost 4 bases to trimming and J lost 3 bases, with 12 bases between them. The CDR3 totals 14 residues. Germline V lookup: CDR1 KGHSH, CDR2 LQKENI.